Below, 22 T cell receptor beta chains from the same sample are listed, as sequenced in a study of PD-L1 blockade in urothelial cancer. Here immunoSEQ multiplex PCR was the method, and the copy in TCRdb shows in-frame clones only, minus some. This table holds over 70,000 clones, less than 85% found once. Time point specified: peripheral blood 6 weeks after treatment start. This material consisted of PBMCs, taken around atezolizumab (anti-PD-L1) treatment. Source of these receptors: a man between 70 and 80 years old with urothelial cancer.

The V call is TRBV19, the J call TRBJ2-7; TRBD2 aligns across 13 bases. Germline trimming cut 1 base from V and 1 base from J; bases unmatched to any gene: 7. CDR3 length: 18 amino acids. Germline assignment: CDR1 LNHDA and CDR2 SQIVND (reference sequence). The CDR3 DNA sequence: TGTGCCAGTAGTATAGCGATTGGGACTAGCGGGATTTCCTACGAGCAGTACTTC. It is translated as CASSIAIGTSGISYEQYF.

The chain couples TRBV7-3 to TRBJ2-2; 11 nucleotides align to TRBD1. V gave up 6 bases and J gave up 5 bases; unmatched junction bases: 8. CDR3 length: 16 amino acids. CDR1 is SGHTA, CDR2 FQGTGA, per germline. The CDR3 nucleotides read TGTGCCAGCAGGCCAGGACAGGGGGCGCGAACCGGGGAGCTGTTTTTT. Translation: CASRPGQGARTGELFF.

V and J are TRBV6-1 and TRBJ2-1; unclear D gene. V lost 5 bases to trimming and J lost 1 base, with 6 bases between them. Germline CDR1 and CDR2: MNHNS and SASEGT. The CDR3 spans 13 residues. CDR3 in DNA: TGTGCCAGCAGTCCGGGTTCCTACAATGAGCAGTTCTTC. Encoded protein: CASSPGSYNEQFF.

This chain connects TRBV5-1 to TRBJ1-2; no clear D gene. This CDR3 is 13 amino acids long. V lost 4 bases, J lost 4 bases, and 11 bases lay in between. Germline assignment: CDR1 SGHRS and CDR2 YFSETQ. CDR3 nucleotide sequence: TGCGCCAGCAGCGGGCAGGTATCCTATGGCTACACCTTC. As protein: CASSGQVSYGYTF.

The chain carries TRBV19 and TRBJ2-1; perhaps TRBD2 as D (6 bases). The CDR3 sequence is 15 residues long. Germline-derived CDR1 and CDR2 are LNHDA and SQIVND (reference sequence). V was clipped by 3 bases and J by 0 bases, with 9 bases between them. The chain's CDR3 is CASSMVEGSYNEQFF. CDR3 nucleotide sequence: TGTGCCAGTAGTATGGTGGAGGGCTCCTACAATGAGCAGTTCTTC. Full variable domain (remainder filled in from reference TRBV19 and TRBJ2-1): DGGITQSPKYLFRKEGQNVTLSCEQNLNHDAMYWYRQDPGQGLRLIYYSQIVNDFQKGDIAEGYSVSREKKESFPLTVTSAQKNPTAFYLCASSMVEGSYNEQFFGPGTRLTVL.

This chain joins TRBV13 and TRBJ1-1; 10 bases match TRBD1. Germline V CDR1 and CDR2: PRHDT, FYEKMQ (reference sequence). The ends lost 4 bases at V and 2 bases at J; junction bases unmatched: 10. This CDR3 contains 17 residues. The CDR3 DNA follows: TGTGCCAGCAGCTCTAGGGCGACAGGGGGCCATAACACTGAAGCTTTCTTT. Protein sequence: CASSSRATGGHNTEAFF.

This chain links TRBV21-1 with TRBJ2-3; the table names TRBD2, a call not compared with the DNA. TRBV21-1 is marked as a pseudogene. This CDR3 region has 19 residues. CDR3 sequence reads: CASSKVPGLASYLTDTQYF. CDR3 nucleotide sequence: TGTGCCAGCAGCAAAGTTCCGGGACTAGCCTCCTATCTCACAGATACGCAGTATTTT.

This clone occurred a few times. The same CDR3 also results from other DNA sequences found in this sample. The chain links TRBV9 to TRBJ1-1; possible D gene TRBD1, 5 bases. V shed 4 bases and J shed 1 base, with 14 bases lying between them. The length of the CDR3 is 15 residues. Germline CDR1 SGDLS, CDR2 YYNGEE. CDR3 sequence reads: CASSPSRAANTEAFF. The CDR3 coding sequence is TGTGCCAGCAGCCCCAGCAGGGCGGCGAACACTGAAGCTTTCTTT. Filled out from reference TRBV9 and TRBJ1-1, the complete variable domain reads DSGVTQTPKHLITATGQRVTLRCSPRSGDLSVYWYQQSLDQGLQFLIQYYNGEERAKGNILERFSAQQFPDLHSELNLSSLELGDSALYFCASSPSRAANTEAFFGQGTRLTVV.

This clone occurred a few times. The V call is TRBV7-2, the J call TRBJ2-5; 7 positions agree with TRBD2. The germline V gene encodes CDR1 SGHTA and CDR2 FQGNSA. The junction had 6 bases not matched to a gene; V was cut back by 4 bases and J by 4 bases. The CDR3 is 14 residues long. CDR3 in amino acids: CASSSVTSRETQYF. DNA of the CDR3: TGTGCCAGCAGCTCAGTGACTAGCCGAGAGACCCAGTACTTC.

A remark on this clone: The same CDR3 arises from other DNA sequences in this sample as well. The V call is TRBV11-2, the J call TRBJ2-3; D is ambiguous. V gave up 5 bases and J gave up 0 bases, with 3 bases separating them. The CDR3 consists of 12 residues. Germline values: CDR1 SGHAT, CDR2 FQNNGV. In nucleotides, the CDR3 is TGTGCCAGCAGCCCGAGCACAGATACGCAGTATTTT. Residues: CASSPSTDTQYF.

This clone was counted only a few times. V gene TRBV11-2 combines with J gene TRBJ1-1, with D perhaps TRBD1 (5 bases). V lost 5 bases and J lost 10, with 17 bases in between. The CDR3 is 13 amino acids. Germline V CDR1 and CDR2: SGHAT, FQNNGV. The CDR3 sequence: CASSTRFPGGAFF. CDR3 nucleotides: TGTGCCAGCAGCACCAGGTTTCCCGGGGGAGCTTTCTTT.

This sequence joins TRBV5-4 and TRBJ2-1; TRBD2 matches 10 bases. V lost 4 bases and J lost 4; bases outside the gene matches: 8. Germline V gene sequence: CDR1 SGHNT, CDR2 YYREEE (reference sequence). CDR3 length: 16 amino acids. The CDR3 reads CASSRGASGGYNEQFF. As DNA, the CDR3 is TGTGCCAGCAGCAGGGGAGCTAGCGGGGGATACAATGAGCAGTTCTTC.

Many counts were recorded for this clone. The chain links TRBV4-1 to TRBJ2-4; 12 bases align to TRBD2. This CDR3 is built from 15 residues. The germline gives CDR1 MGHRA, CDR2 YSYEKL. With V trimmed by 3 bases and J by 5 bases, 2 bases remained unmatched. CDR3 nucleotides: TGCGCCAGCAGCCAGGGACTAGCGGGTGAAAACATTCAGTACTTC. It translates to CASSQGLAGENIQYF.

The V and J genes are TRBV5-4 and TRBJ2-7; 7 bases are shared with TRBD2. Germline loops: CDR1 SGHNT, CDR2 YYREEE (reference sequence). The CDR3 contains 13 residues. V gave up 2 bases and J gave up 2 bases; unmatched junction bases: 1. The CDR3 bases are TGTGCCAGCAGCTTCGGGACTACCTACGAGCAGTACTTC. Protein: CASSFGTTYEQYF.

CDR3 sequence reads: CASSLDSSPNTEAFF. The CDR3 nucleotides read TGTGCCAGCAGCTTAGACAGTTCTCCGAACACTGAAGCTTTCTTT. This rearrangement joins TRBV11-2 to TRBJ1-1; no clear D. The CDR3 is 15 amino acids. CDR1 SGHAT and CDR2 FQNNGV come from the germline V gene. Trimming took off 0 bases at V and 1 base at J, with 9 bases between the two ends.

The V call is TRBV9, the J call TRBJ2-2, with D hard to call. The CDR3 loop spans 13 amino acids. With 0 bases removed from V and 6 bases from J, the gap between germline ends came to 6 bases. The germline CDR1 and CDR2 sequences are SGDLS and YYNGEE. CDR3 amino acids: CASSVGTAGELFF. The CDR3 DNA reads TGTGCCAGCAGCGTAGGAACAGCCGGGGAGCTGTTTTTT.

The gene calls are TRBV7-2 and TRBJ1-2; the D is unclear. Trimming pared 3 bases from V and 4 bases from J, leaving 9 bases between. The V gene's germline CDR1 is SGHTA and CDR2 FQGNSA. The length of the CDR3 is 13 residues. The CDR3, as DNA: TGTGCCAGCAGCTTTGGTGGGCCCTATGGCTACACCTTC. This gives the protein CASSFGGPYGYTF. The full variable domain, completed using reference TRBV7-2 and TRBJ1-2, is GAGVSQSPSNKVTEKGKDVELRCDPISGHTALYWYRQSLGQGLEFLIYFQGNSAPDKSGLPSDRFSAERTGGSVSTLTIQRTQQEDSAVYLCASSFGGPYGYTFGSGTRLTVV.

Remarks on this clone: Other DNA sequences in this sample translate to the same CDR3. CDR3 protein: CASSVGRSSYNEQFF. CDR3 in DNA: TGTGCCAGCAGCGTAGGGCGGAGCTCCTACAATGAGCAGTTCTTC. The chain uses TRBV9 and TRBJ2-1; no clear D gene. The CDR3 spans 15 residues. Germline V lookup: CDR1 SGDLS, CDR2 YYNGEE. Between the trimmed V and J ends, which lost 0 bases and 0 bases, there was a span of 7 bases.

Only one count was recorded for this clone. The CDR3 DNA reads as TGTGCCAGCAGCACGACCGGGGGTCAGCCCCAGCATTTT. The encoded protein is CASSTTGGQPQHF. The rearrangement joins TRBV27 to TRBJ1-5, with TRBD1 as a possible D gene (5 bases). Germline V lookup: CDR1 MNHEY, CDR2 SMNVEV (reference sequence). V was shortened by 6 bases and J by 6 bases, with 12 bases between the two germline ends. This CDR3 has 13 residues.

The chain joins TRBV9 to TRBJ1-2; 8 bases map to TRBD1. The CDR3 is 15 residues long. CDR1 SGDLS and CDR2 YYNGEE come from the germline V gene. V trimming: 3 bases; J trimming: 2 bases; junction bases outside the gene matches: 6. The CDR3 sequence is CASSAADRGNYGYTF. As DNA, the CDR3 is TGTGCCAGCAGCGCAGCAGACAGGGGAAACTATGGCTACACCTTC.

The chain has TRBV7-2 and TRBJ1-1; D remains ambiguous. The CDR3 contains 14 residues. Trimming took 5 bases from V and 5 from J, leaving 15 bases between them. The germline gives CDR1 SGHTA, CDR2 FQGNSA. The CDR3 sequence is CASSPRREGTEAFF. CDR3 bases: TGTGCCAGCAGCCCGAGGAGGGAGGGAACTGAAGCTTTCTTT.

This chain uses TRBV9 with TRBJ2-2; a possible D gene is TRBD2 (6 bases). V was clipped by 0 bases and J by 5 bases, with 11 bases between them. Germline CDR1 reads SGDLS; CDR2 reads YYNGEE. The CDR3 sequence is 15 residues long. The CDR3 coding sequence is TGTGCCAGCAGCGTAGGCGGGGCGAGGACCGGGGAGCTGTTTTTT. Translating it yields CASSVGGARTGELFF.